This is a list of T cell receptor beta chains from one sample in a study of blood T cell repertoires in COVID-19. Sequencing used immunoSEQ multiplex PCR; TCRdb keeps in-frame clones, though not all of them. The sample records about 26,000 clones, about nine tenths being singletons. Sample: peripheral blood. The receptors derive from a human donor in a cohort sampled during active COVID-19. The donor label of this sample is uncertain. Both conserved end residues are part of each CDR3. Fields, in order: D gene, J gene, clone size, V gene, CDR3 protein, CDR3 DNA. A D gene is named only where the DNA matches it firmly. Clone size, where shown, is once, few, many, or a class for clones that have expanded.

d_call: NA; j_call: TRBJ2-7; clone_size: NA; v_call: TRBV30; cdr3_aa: CAWSTSSYEQYF; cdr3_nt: TGTGCCTGGTCGACTAGCTCCTACGAGCAGTACTTC
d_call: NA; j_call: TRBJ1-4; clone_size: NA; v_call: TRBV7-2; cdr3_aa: CASSTERGTGEKLFF; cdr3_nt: TGTGCCAGCAGTACCGAAAGGGGGACCGGAGAAAAACTGTTTTTT
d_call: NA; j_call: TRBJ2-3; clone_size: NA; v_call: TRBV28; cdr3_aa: CASTLSVGDTDTQYF; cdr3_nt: TGTGCCAGCACCCTCTCGGTAGGGGACACAGATACGCAGTATTTT
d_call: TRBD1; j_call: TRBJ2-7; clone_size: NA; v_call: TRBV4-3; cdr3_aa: CASSQTGGAPYEQYF; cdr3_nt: TGCGCCAGCAGCCAAACAGGGGGAGCACCCTACGAGCAGTACTTC
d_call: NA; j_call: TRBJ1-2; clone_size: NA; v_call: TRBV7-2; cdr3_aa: CASSLDSGVGGYTF; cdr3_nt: TGTGCCAGCAGCCTGGACAGCGGAGTTGGGGGCTACACCTTC
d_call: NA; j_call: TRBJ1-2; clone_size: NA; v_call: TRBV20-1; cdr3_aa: CSASFSGDRGYTF; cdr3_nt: TGCAGTGCTAGTTTTTCGGGGGATCGTGGCTACACCTTC
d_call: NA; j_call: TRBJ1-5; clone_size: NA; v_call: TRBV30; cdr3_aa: CAWSVWGVNQPQHF; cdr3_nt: TGTGCCTGGAGTGTATGGGGGGTTAATCAGCCCCAGCATTTT
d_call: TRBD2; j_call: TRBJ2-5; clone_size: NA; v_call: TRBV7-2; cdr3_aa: CASSVRLAGRKETQYF; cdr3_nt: TGTGCCAGCAGCGTCAGACTAGCGGGGAGGAAAGAGACCCAGTACTTC
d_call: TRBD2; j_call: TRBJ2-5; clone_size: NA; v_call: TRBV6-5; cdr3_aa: CASRKIAGAGETQYF; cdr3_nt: TGTGCCAGCAGAAAGATAGCGGGGGCGGGGGAGACCCAGTACTTC
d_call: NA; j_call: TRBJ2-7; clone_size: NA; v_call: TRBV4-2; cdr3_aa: CASSQEVQASLGYEQYF; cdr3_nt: TGTGCCAGCAGCCAAGAAGTCCAGGCTAGCTTGGGCTACGAGCAGTACTTC
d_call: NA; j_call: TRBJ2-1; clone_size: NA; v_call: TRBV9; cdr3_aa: CASSVGPFNEQFF; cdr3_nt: TGTGCCAGCAGCGTAGGTCCGTTCAATGAGCAGTTCTTC
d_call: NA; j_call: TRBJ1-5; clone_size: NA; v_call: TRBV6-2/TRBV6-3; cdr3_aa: CASSRLIQQVGGQPQHF; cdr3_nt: TGTGCCAGCAGCAGACTGATTCAACAGGTGGGAGGTCAGCCCCAGCATTTT
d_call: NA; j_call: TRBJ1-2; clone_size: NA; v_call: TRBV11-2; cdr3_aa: CASSHDRSRPYTF; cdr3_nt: TGTGCCAGCAGCCACGACAGGTCCAGGCCTTACACCTTC
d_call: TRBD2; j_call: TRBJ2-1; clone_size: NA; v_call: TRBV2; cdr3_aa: CASSEFLAGGTEQFF; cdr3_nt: TGTGCCAGCAGTGAGTTTCTAGCGGGGGGGACTGAGCAGTTCTTC
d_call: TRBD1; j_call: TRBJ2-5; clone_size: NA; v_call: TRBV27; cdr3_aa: CASSFSGTGLETQYF; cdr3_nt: TGTGCCAGCAGTTTCTCCGGGACAGGGCTGGAGACCCAGTACTTC
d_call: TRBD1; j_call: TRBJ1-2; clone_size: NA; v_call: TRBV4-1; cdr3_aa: CASSQAPGQTNYGYTF; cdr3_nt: TGCGCCAGCAGCCAAGCTCCGGGACAGACCAACTATGGCTACACCTTC
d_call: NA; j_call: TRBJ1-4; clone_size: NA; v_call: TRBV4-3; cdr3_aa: CASSQDPQIQKLFF; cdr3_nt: TGCGCCAGCAGCCAAGATCCCCAGATACAAAAACTGTTTTTT
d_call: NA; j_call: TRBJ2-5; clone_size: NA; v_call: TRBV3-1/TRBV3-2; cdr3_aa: CASSQASRGAETQYF; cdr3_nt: TGTGCCAGCAGCCAAGCATCCAGGGGTGCAGAGACCCAGTACTTC
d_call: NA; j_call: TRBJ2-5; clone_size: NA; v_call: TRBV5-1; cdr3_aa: CASTRSRAETQYF; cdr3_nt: TGCGCCAGCACTCGGAGCAGGGCGGAGACCCAGTACTTC
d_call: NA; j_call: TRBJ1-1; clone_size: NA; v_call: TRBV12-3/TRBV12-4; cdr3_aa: CASSNTVNTEAFF; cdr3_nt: TGTGCCAGCAGTAATACAGTGAACACTGAAGCTTTCTTT
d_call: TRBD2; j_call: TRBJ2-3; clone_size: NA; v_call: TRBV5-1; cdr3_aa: CASNAGGPADTQYF; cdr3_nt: TGCGCCAGCAACGCGGGGGGGCCCGCGGATACGCAGTATTTT
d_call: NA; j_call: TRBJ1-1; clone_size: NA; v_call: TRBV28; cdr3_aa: CASRSSRSEAFF; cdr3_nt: TGTGCCAGCAGATCCTCAAGGAGTGAAGCTTTCTTT
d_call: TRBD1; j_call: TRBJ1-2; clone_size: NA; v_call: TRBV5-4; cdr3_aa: CASSQDRGGSPENGYTF; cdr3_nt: TGTGCCAGCAGCCAGGACAGGGGAGGTTCGCCCGAAAATGGCTACACCTTC
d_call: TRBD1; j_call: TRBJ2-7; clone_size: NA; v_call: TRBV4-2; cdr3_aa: CASSSPDRAGEQYF; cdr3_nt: TGTGCCAGCAGCTCACCGGACAGGGCAGGAGAGCAGTACTTC
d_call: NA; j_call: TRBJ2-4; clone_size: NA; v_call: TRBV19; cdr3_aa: CASSPRGPTTKHSNIQYF; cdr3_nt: TGTGCCAGTAGTCCGAGAGGCCCTACGACCAAGCACTCGAACATTCAGTACTTC
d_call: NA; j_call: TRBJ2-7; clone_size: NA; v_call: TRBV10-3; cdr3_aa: CAISEGRYEQYF; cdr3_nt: TGTGCCATCAGCGAGGGGAGATACGAGCAGTACTTC
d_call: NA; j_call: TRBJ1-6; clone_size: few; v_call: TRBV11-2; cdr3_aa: CASSLQGSSSYNSPLHF; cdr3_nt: TGTGCCAGCAGCTTACAGGGGTCGAGCTCCTATAATTCACCCCTCCACTTT
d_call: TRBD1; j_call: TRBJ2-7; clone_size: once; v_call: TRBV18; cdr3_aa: CASSIAGQGSYEQYF; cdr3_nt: TGTGCCAGCTCGATCGCCGGACAGGGTAGTTACGAGCAGTACTTC